These T cell receptor beta chains were read from a single sample in a study of blood T cell repertoires in COVID-19. TCRdb's copy holds only in-frame clones and misses some; the assay was immunoSEQ multiplex PCR. The table includes 120,000 to 150,000 clones, about 86% detected once. The sequenced sample consisted of peripheral blood. These receptors originate from a human donor in a cohort sampled during active COVID-19. CDR3s include the opening cysteine and the closing phenylalanine or tryptophan. The D gene is left open where the match is weak. Size is omitted from some rows. Given values are once, few, many or a class for expanded clones.

CDR3 protein: CASSQDPGTRYEQYF; CDR3 DNA: TGTGCCAGCAGCCAAGACCCAGGGACTAGATACGAGCAGTACTTC; CDR3 length: 15; V gene: TRBV3-1/TRBV3-2; clone size: -; D gene: TRBD2; J gene: TRBJ2-7
CDR3 protein: CASSIERGNYGYTF; CDR3 DNA: TGTGCCAGTAGTATAGAAAGGGGAAACTATGGCTACACCTTC; CDR3 length: 14; V gene: TRBV19; clone size: -; D gene: -; J gene: TRBJ1-2
CDR3 protein: CASSSRDRGSISGNTIYF; CDR3 DNA: TGTGCCAGTAGTTCCCGGGACAGGGGGTCCATTTCTGGAAACACCATATATTTT; CDR3 length: 18; V gene: TRBV19; clone size: -; D gene: TRBD1; J gene: TRBJ1-3
CDR3 protein: CASIRQGPSQTEAFF; CDR3 DNA: TGTGCCAGCATAAGACAGGGCCCCTCGCAGACTGAAGCTTTCTTT; CDR3 length: 15; V gene: TRBV25-1; clone size: -; D gene: TRBD1; J gene: TRBJ1-1
CDR3 protein: CASSQQGGKPNQPQHF; CDR3 DNA: TGTGCCAGTAGTCAACAGGGAGGGAAGCCCAATCAGCCCCAGCATTTT; CDR3 length: 16; V gene: TRBV19; clone size: -; D gene: -; J gene: TRBJ1-5
CDR3 protein: CASSLGRSNEKLFF; CDR3 DNA: TGTGCCAGCAGCTTGGGACGGAGTAATGAAAAACTGTTTTTT; CDR3 length: 14; V gene: TRBV5-6; clone size: -; D gene: -; J gene: TRBJ1-4
CDR3 protein: CASSLGEGRGNTIYF; CDR3 DNA: TGTGCCAGCAGCTTAGGGGAGGGGCGCGGAAACACCATATATTTT; CDR3 length: 15; V gene: TRBV7-2; clone size: -; D gene: -; J gene: TRBJ1-3
CDR3 protein: CASSLTGTGGEKLFF; CDR3 DNA: TGTGCCAGCAGCTTAACCGGGACAGGGGGGGAAAAACTGTTTTTT; CDR3 length: 15; V gene: TRBV5-4; clone size: -; D gene: TRBD1; J gene: TRBJ1-4
CDR3 protein: CASSDTGTGVVYLHF; CDR3 DNA: TGTGCCAGCAGTGATACCGGGACAGGGGTAGTTTACCTCCACTTT; CDR3 length: 15; V gene: TRBV2; clone size: -; D gene: TRBD1; J gene: TRBJ1-6
CDR3 protein: CASKNRAGNTIYF; CDR3 DNA: TGTGCCAGCAAAAACAGGGCTGGAAACACCATATATTTT; CDR3 length: 13; V gene: TRBV2; clone size: -; D gene: -; J gene: TRBJ1-3
CDR3 protein: CASSDGGQGSGKFF; CDR3 DNA: TGTGCCAGCAGTGACGGAGGACAGGGGTCCGGGAAGTTCTTC; CDR3 length: 14; V gene: TRBV6-4; clone size: few; D gene: TRBD1; J gene: TRBJ2-1
CDR3 protein: CASSQASQETQYF; CDR3 DNA: TGCGCCAGCAGCCAGGCCAGTCAAGAGACCCAGTACTTC; CDR3 length: 13; V gene: TRBV4-1; clone size: -; D gene: -; J gene: TRBJ2-5
CDR3 protein: CASSLEWKRQGSTDTQYF; CDR3 DNA: TGTGCCAGCAGCTTGGAGTGGAAAAGACAGGGGTCGACAGATACGCAGTATTTT; CDR3 length: 18; V gene: TRBV5-6; clone size: -; D gene: TRBD1; J gene: TRBJ2-3
CDR3 protein: CASSKTGTYEQYF; CDR3 DNA: TGTGCCAGCAGCAAGACAGGGACCTACGAGCAGTACTTC; CDR3 length: 13; V gene: TRBV11-1; clone size: -; D gene: TRBD1; J gene: TRBJ2-7
CDR3 protein: CASSYSGGPSYF; CDR3 DNA: TGTGCCAGCAGTTACTCAGGGGGCCCCTCTTATTTT; CDR3 length: 12; V gene: TRBV6-5; clone size: few; D gene: TRBD1; J gene: TRBJ1-3
CDR3 protein: CASSLAGGSGANVLTF; CDR3 DNA: TGTGCCAGCAGTTTAGCGGGGGGCTCTGGGGCCAACGTCCTGACTTTC; CDR3 length: 16; V gene: TRBV2; clone size: -; D gene: TRBD2; J gene: TRBJ2-6
CDR3 protein: CASSYSGTGGYEQYF; CDR3 DNA: TGTGCCAGCAGTTACTCAGGGACAGGAGGCTACGAGCAGTACTTC; CDR3 length: 15; V gene: TRBV6-2/TRBV6-3; clone size: once; D gene: TRBD1; J gene: TRBJ2-7
CDR3 protein: CASIQSFEAFF; CDR3 DNA: TGTGCCAGCATCCAGTCGTTTGAAGCTTTCTTT; CDR3 length: 11; V gene: TRBV6-5; clone size: -; D gene: -; J gene: TRBJ1-1
CDR3 protein: CASSKTGNTAQFIPPLHF; CDR3 DNA: TGTGCCAGCAGCAAGACAGGAAACACAGCCCAATTCATCCCCCCCCTCCACTTT; CDR3 length: 18; V gene: TRBV21-1; clone size: -; D gene: -; J gene: TRBJ1-6
CDR3 protein: CSAARSGGAREQFF; CDR3 DNA: TGCAGCGCCGCGCGGAGCGGGGGGGCCCGGGAGCAGTTCTTC; CDR3 length: 14; V gene: TRBV29-1; clone size: few; D gene: TRBD2; J gene: TRBJ2-1
CDR3 protein: CASSQQLSSYNEQFF; CDR3 DNA: TGTGCCAGCAGTCAACAGCTGAGCTCCTACAATGAGCAGTTCTTC; CDR3 length: 15; V gene: TRBV6-5; clone size: -; D gene: -; J gene: TRBJ2-1
CDR3 protein: CASSITPGSNQPQHF; CDR3 DNA: TGTGCCAGTAGTATAACGCCAGGGAGCAATCAGCCCCAGCATTTT; CDR3 length: 15; V gene: TRBV19; clone size: -; D gene: -; J gene: TRBJ1-5
CDR3 protein: CASSKRGLAGQETQYF; CDR3 DNA: TGTGCCAGTAGTAAGCGCGGACTAGCGGGACAAGAGACCCAGTACTTC; CDR3 length: 16; V gene: TRBV19; clone size: -; D gene: TRBD2; J gene: TRBJ2-5
CDR3 protein: CASSIDPPGMGQPQHF; CDR3 DNA: TGTGCCAGTAGTATAGATCCCCCAGGGATGGGTCAGCCCCAGCATTTT; CDR3 length: 16; V gene: TRBV19; clone size: -; D gene: -; J gene: TRBJ1-5
CDR3 protein: CASSLSGTLQASQPQHF; CDR3 DNA: TGTGCCAGCAGTTTGTCCGGGACTCTCCAGGCCAGTCAGCCCCAGCATTTT; CDR3 length: 17; V gene: TRBV27; clone size: -; D gene: -; J gene: TRBJ1-5
CDR3 protein: CASSLYRDRAPEAFF; CDR3 DNA: TGTGCCAGCAGCTTATATCGGGACAGGGCTCCTGAAGCTTTCTTT; CDR3 length: 15; V gene: TRBV11-2; clone size: -; D gene: TRBD1; J gene: TRBJ1-1
CDR3 protein: CASSRREGTGELFF; CDR3 DNA: TGCGCCAGCAGCCGCAGGGAGGGAACCGGGGAGCTGTTTTTT; CDR3 length: 14; V gene: TRBV4-1; clone size: -; D gene: TRBD2; J gene: TRBJ2-2
CDR3 protein: CASSVYRDGFNGYTF; CDR3 DNA: TGTGCCAGCAGCGTATACAGGGATGGATTCAATGGCTACACCTTC; CDR3 length: 15; V gene: TRBV9; clone size: -; D gene: -; J gene: TRBJ1-2
CDR3 protein: CASSLERGASSGNTIYF; CDR3 DNA: TGTGCCAGCAGCTTAGAACGGGGGGCATCTTCTGGAAACACCATATATTTT; CDR3 length: 17; V gene: TRBV7-9; clone size: few; D gene: -; J gene: TRBJ1-3
CDR3 protein: CASSPGTRENTIYF; CDR3 DNA: TGTGCCAGCAGCCCCGGAACCAGGGAAAACACCATATATTTT; CDR3 length: 14; V gene: TRBV7-9; clone size: -; D gene: -; J gene: TRBJ1-3
CDR3 protein: CSADRYNEQFF; CDR3 DNA: TGCAGTGCCGACAGATACAATGAGCAGTTCTTC; CDR3 length: 11; V gene: TRBV20-1; clone size: -; D gene: -; J gene: TRBJ2-1
CDR3 protein: CASSIDRGRNQPQHF; CDR3 DNA: TGTGCCAGTAGTATCGACAGGGGGCGCAATCAGCCCCAGCATTTT; CDR3 length: 15; V gene: TRBV19; clone size: -; D gene: TRBD1; J gene: TRBJ1-5
CDR3 protein: CASSQGGFSNPRGEQYF; CDR3 DNA: TGCGCCAGCAGCCAAGGGGGGTTCTCTAATCCCAGGGGCGAGCAGTACTTC; CDR3 length: 17; V gene: TRBV4-1; clone size: -; D gene: -; J gene: TRBJ2-7
CDR3 protein: CASSYSQGGDGYTF; CDR3 DNA: TGTGCCAGCAGTTACTCACAGGGAGGGGATGGCTACACCTTC; CDR3 length: 14; V gene: TRBV6-5; clone size: -; D gene: -; J gene: TRBJ1-2
CDR3 protein: CASSLREPRTGQGRETQYF; CDR3 DNA: TGTGCCAGCAGTTTACGAGAACCCCGGACAGGGCAGGGGAGGGAGACCCAGTACTTC; CDR3 length: 19; V gene: TRBV27; clone size: -; D gene: TRBD1; J gene: TRBJ2-5
CDR3 protein: CASNRGRGETQYF; CDR3 DNA: TGCGCCAGTAACAGGGGGCGCGGAGAGACCCAGTACTTC; CDR3 length: 13; V gene: TRBV5-1; clone size: -; D gene: TRBD1; J gene: TRBJ2-5
CDR3 protein: CASSLRTSGVAKNIQYF; CDR3 DNA: TGTGCCAGCAGCTTACGGACTAGCGGGGTAGCCAAAAACATTCAGTACTTC; CDR3 length: 17; V gene: TRBV7-2; clone size: -; D gene: TRBD2; J gene: TRBJ2-4
CDR3 protein: CASSSGHPYEQYF; CDR3 DNA: TGTGCCAGCAGCTCGGGACACCCCTACGAGCAGTACTTC; CDR3 length: 13; V gene: TRBV6-5; clone size: -; D gene: -; J gene: TRBJ2-7
CDR3 protein: CASSNLAGGPYTQYF; CDR3 DNA: TGTGCCAGCAGCAACCTAGCGGGGGGGCCCTATACGCAGTATTTT; CDR3 length: 15; V gene: TRBV3-1/TRBV3-2; clone size: -; D gene: TRBD2; J gene: TRBJ2-3
CDR3 protein: CASSPPSGGAIEQFF; CDR3 DNA: TGTGCCAGCAGCCCCCCGAGCGGGGGGGCCATAGAGCAGTTCTTC; CDR3 length: 15; V gene: TRBV7-2; clone size: -; D gene: TRBD2; J gene: TRBJ2-1
CDR3 protein: CASSLTPSGTGLQETQYF; CDR3 DNA: TGTGCCAGCAGCTTGACCCCCTCAGGGACAGGGCTCCAAGAGACCCAGTACTTC; CDR3 length: 18; V gene: TRBV5-8; clone size: -; D gene: TRBD1; J gene: TRBJ2-5
CDR3 protein: CASSQGSTVYNEQFF; CDR3 DNA: TGTGCCAGCAGCCAAGGGTCCACAGTTTACAATGAGCAGTTCTTC; CDR3 length: 15; V gene: TRBV3-1/TRBV3-2; clone size: few; D gene: -; J gene: TRBJ2-1
CDR3 protein: CASPAIPRDFGEKLFF; CDR3 DNA: TGTGCAAGTCCCGCTATTCCCCGGGACTTCGGTGAAAAACTGTTTTTT; CDR3 length: 16; V gene: TRBV12-2; clone size: -; D gene: -; J gene: TRBJ1-4
CDR3 protein: CASSISRTANTEAFF; CDR3 DNA: TGTGCCAGTAGTATAAGCCGGACAGCCAACACTGAAGCTTTCTTT; CDR3 length: 15; V gene: TRBV19; clone size: -; D gene: -; J gene: TRBJ1-1